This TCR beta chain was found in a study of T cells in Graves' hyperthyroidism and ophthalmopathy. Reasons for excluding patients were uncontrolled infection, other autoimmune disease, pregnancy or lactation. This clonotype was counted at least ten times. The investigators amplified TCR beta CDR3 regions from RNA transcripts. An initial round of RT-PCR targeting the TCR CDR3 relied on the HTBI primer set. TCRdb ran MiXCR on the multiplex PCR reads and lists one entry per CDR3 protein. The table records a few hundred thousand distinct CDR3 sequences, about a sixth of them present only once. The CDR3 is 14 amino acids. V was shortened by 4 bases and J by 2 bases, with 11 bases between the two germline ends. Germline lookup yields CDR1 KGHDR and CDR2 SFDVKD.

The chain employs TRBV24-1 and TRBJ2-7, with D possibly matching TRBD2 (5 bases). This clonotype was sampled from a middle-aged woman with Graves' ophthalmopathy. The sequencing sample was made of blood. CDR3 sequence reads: CATSESAGAYEQYF. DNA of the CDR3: TGTGCCACCAGTGAATCCGCCGGGGCCTACGAGCAGTACTTC.